This T cell receptor beta chain was retrieved from a study of OX40 agonist ivuxolimab in advanced cancers. This clone occurred once. The repertoire was sequenced with immunoSEQ multiplex PCR; TCRdb's copy has only in-frame clones and lacks some. The repertoire holds 60,000 to 75,000 clones, with 85% to 90% as singletons. V dropped 4 bases and J dropped 0 bases, with 13 bases sitting between them. The CDR3 consists of 16 residues. Per the germline V gene, CDR1 is MDHEN and CDR2 is SYDVKM. This sequence was found in an adult with an advanced solid tumor such as melanoma, head and neck, liver or kidney cancer. Material: CD4+ or CD8+ T cells sorted from blood, obtained in a trial of the OX40 agonist ivuxolimab. J is TRBJ1-3 and V is TRBV28; weak D call: TRBD1 (6 bases). CDR3 sequence: CASSSGTGSSGNTIYF. In DNA, the CDR3 is TGTGCCAGCAGTTCAGGAACAGGGAGCTCTGGAAACACCATATATTTT.